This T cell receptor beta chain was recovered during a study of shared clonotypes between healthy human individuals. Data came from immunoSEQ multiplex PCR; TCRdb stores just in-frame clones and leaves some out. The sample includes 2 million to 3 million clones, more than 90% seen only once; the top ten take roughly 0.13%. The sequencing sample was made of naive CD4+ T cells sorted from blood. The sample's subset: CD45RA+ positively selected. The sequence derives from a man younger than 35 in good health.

Here the CDR3 DNA reads TGTGCCAGCAGGGGAGGGACTAGCGGGAGCTCCTACGAGCAGTACTTC. Its translation is CASRGGTSGSSYEQYF. The chain links TRBV2 to TRBJ2-7; 14 nucleotides agree with TRBD2. Germline loops: CDR1 SNHLY, CDR2 FYNNEI. This CDR3 contains 16 residues. Losses at the gene ends were 6 bases for V and 0 bases for J; bases not matched to a gene: 4.